Shown below are 9 T cell receptor beta chains from a single sample sequenced in a study of persistence of HIV-infected CD4 T cells. These receptors have no identified antigens. The libraries were made with immunoSEQ version 4 in survey mode. This table comes from immunoSEQ multiplex PCR, and its TCRdb copy is limited to in-frame clones, with some not included. This sample has roughly 35,000 clones; roughly 89% occur once, and the top ten carry about 1.3%. Nonspecific anti-CD3/anti-CD28 bead stimulation represents the broad CD4+ T cell repertoire. CD4+ T cells upregulating both CD40 ligand and CD69 were sorted as responding cells. The starting material was CD4+ T cells sorted from PBMCs after 18-hour stimulation, obtained from a patient who received antiretroviral therapy. The source of these receptors is an adult man with HIV who was CMV-seropositive.

The chain has TRBV11-1 and TRBJ2-2, with TRBD1 matching over 8 bases. The CDR3 has 16 amino acids. J gave up 1 base and V 7 bases, and 8 bases lay outside the gene matches. Germline V CDR1 and CDR2: SGHAT, FQDESV (reference sequence). The CDR3 nucleotides read TGTGCCAGCACCGAGCCGGGACAGGTGAACACCGGGGAGCTGTTTTTT. Translating it yields CASTEPGQVNTGELFF.

The V gene is TRBV5-6, the J gene TRBJ1-1, with a weak D call TRBD1 (5 bases). V lost 4 bases and J 4 bases, leaving 11 bases between the germline ends. The germline CDR1 and CDR2 sequences are SGHDT and YYEEEE. The CDR3 runs to 13 residues. CDR3 loop: CASSPAGSTEAFF. The CDR3 nucleotides read TGTGCCAGCAGCCCAGCAGGGAGCACTGAAGCTTTCTTT.

This CDR3 is CAWSRTGGTEAFF. For the CDR3, the DNA is TGTGCCTGGAGTCGGACAGGGGGCACTGAAGCTTTCTTT. The rearrangement joins TRBV30 to TRBJ1-1; 10 bases are shared with TRBD1. CDR1 and CDR2 from the germline V gene are GTSNPN and SVGIG (reference sequence). V dropped 2 bases and J dropped 4; count of bases not matched to a gene: 1. CDR3 size: 13 residues.

J is TRBJ2-7 and V is TRBV4-1, with D unresolved. V lost 4 bases, J lost 2 bases, and 12 bases lay in between. Germline V gene lookup returns CDR1 MGHRA and CDR2 YSYEKL. CDR3 size: 14 residues. The chain's CDR3 is CASSPRQRAYEQYF. The CDR3 DNA follows: TGCGCCAGCAGCCCCCGCCAGCGAGCCTACGAGCAGTACTTC.

V usage is TRBV28 and J usage is TRBJ2-1; TRBD2 agrees at 8 bases. Germline values: CDR1 MDHEN, CDR2 SYDVKM. With 1 base clipped from V and 0 bases from J, the junction kept 2 bases outside the gene matches. The length of the CDR3 is 16 residues. CDR3 loop: CASSLSLAASYNEQFF. In nucleotides, the CDR3 is TGTGCCAGCAGTTTATCACTAGCGGCCTCCTACAATGAGCAGTTCTTC.

This chain uses TRBV13 with TRBJ2-3, with D tentatively TRBD1 (6 bases). This CDR3 region has 14 residues. CDR1 and CDR2 (germline): PRHDT, FYEKMQ (reference sequence). Between the trimmed V and J ends, which lost 0 bases and 6 bases, there was a span of 10 bases. DNA for the CDR3: TGTGCCAGCAGCTTAGGGGCGAGGGGGGATACGCAGTATTTT. Translated, it gives CASSLGARGDTQYF.

This rearrangement joins TRBV5-1 to TRBJ1-5; D remains ambiguous. The germline gives CDR1 SGHRS, CDR2 YFSETQ. This CDR3 comprises 13 residues. V was shortened by 3 bases and J by 6 bases, with 10 bases between the two germline ends. CDR3 coding DNA: TGCGCCAGCAGCTCGCAAACGGGTCAGCCCCAGCATTTT. It encodes CASSSQTGQPQHF.

The chain links TRBV14 to TRBJ2-1; TRBD2 is a possible D gene (5 bases). Trimming stripped 4 bases from V and 4 bases from J, with 8 bases between. CDR1 is SGHDN, CDR2 FVKESK, per germline. There are 13 residues in the CDR3. The CDR3: CASSPGLYNEQFF. CDR3 DNA sequence: TGTGCCAGCAGCCCTGGACTGTACAATGAGCAGTTCTTC.

The V gene is TRBV11-3, the J gene TRBJ2-7; the D is unclear. Trimming stripped 4 bases from V and 6 bases from J, with 10 bases between. Germline V gives CDR1 SGHNT, CDR2 YENEEA. The CDR3 sequence is 12 residues long. The CDR3 nucleotides are TGTGCCAGCAGCTCCGGTATCTCCGAGCAGTACTTC. Encoded protein: CASSSGISEQYF.